This T cell receptor beta chain was sequenced during a study of Ad26.COV2.S vaccination and SARS-CoV-2 variants. Broader study findings: Greater spike-specific TCR breadth was seen in vaccine recipients than in placebo recipients.

This clone was detected only once. The target antigen is unknown. Sequencing was performed with immunoSEQ multiplex PCR; in TCRdb, only in-frame clones are kept and a portion is missing. The sample includes some 320,000 clones, 85% of them seen just once. The CDR3 is 15 amino acids. V lost 0 bases and J 3 bases, leaving 12 bases between the germline ends. Germline CDR1 is ENHRY and CDR2 is SYGVKD. Treatment meaning: about 20 received Ad26.COV2.S at low or high dose, single or two shots; several received placebo; per-sample allocation not given. All samples were drawn on day 63, counting from the first vaccine or placebo injection. A Boston donor was an adult aged 18-55 years. The administered vaccine (an Ad26 vector) expressed Wuhan-strain SARS-CoV-2 spike.

The TCR originated in a person between 18 and 65 years old who received the Ad26.COV2.S COVID-19 vaccine or a placebo. The chain carries TRBV10-3 and TRBJ2-7; D gene ambiguous. Sequenced material: peripheral blood, taken in a trial of Ad26.COV2.S vaccine versus placebo. CDR3 region: CAISESIGRRYEQYF. For the CDR3, the DNA is TGTGCCATCAGTGAGTCGATAGGTAGGCGCTACGAGCAGTACTTC.